This TCR beta chain was identified in a study of blood T cell repertoires in COVID-19. Study information: PBMCs, B-cell-depleted T cells, or T cells were the source of the cDNA or gDNA that made up the material.

Here immunoSEQ multiplex PCR was the method, and the copy in TCRdb shows in-frame clones only, minus some. The table lists roughly 81,000 clones, about four fifths of them singletons. The CDR3 consists of 16 residues. CDR1 is KGHSH, CDR2 LQKENI, per germline. The V and J ends lost 0 bases and 0 bases respectively, with 11 bases between them. The sample was peripheral blood. The rearrangement joins TRBV18 to TRBJ2-5; the D is unclear. This clonotype was sampled from a man in his fifties or sixties with acute or convalescent COVID-19. Written as DNA, the CDR3 is TGTGCCAGCTCACCACCGGATGCGGTCTACCAAGAGACCCAGTACTTC. Residues: CASSPPDAVYQETQYF.